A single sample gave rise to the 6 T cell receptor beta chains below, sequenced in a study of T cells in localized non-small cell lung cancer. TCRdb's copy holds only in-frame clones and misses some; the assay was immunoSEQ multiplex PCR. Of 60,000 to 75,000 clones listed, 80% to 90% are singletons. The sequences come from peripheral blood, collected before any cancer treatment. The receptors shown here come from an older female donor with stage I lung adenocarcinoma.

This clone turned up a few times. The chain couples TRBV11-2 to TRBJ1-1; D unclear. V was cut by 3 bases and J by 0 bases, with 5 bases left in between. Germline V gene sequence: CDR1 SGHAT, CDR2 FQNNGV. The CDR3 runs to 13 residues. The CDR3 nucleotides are TGTGCCAGCAGCTTCGTCATGAACACTGAAGCTTTCTTT. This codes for CASSFVMNTEAFF.

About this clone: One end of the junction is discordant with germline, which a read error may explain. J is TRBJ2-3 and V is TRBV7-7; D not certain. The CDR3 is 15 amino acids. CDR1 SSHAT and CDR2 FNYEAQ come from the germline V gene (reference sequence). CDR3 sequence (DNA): TGTGCTAGCAGCTTAGGAATTTCTAGCACAGATACGCAGTATTTT. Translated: CASSLGISSTDTQYF.

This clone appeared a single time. Here the CDR3 reads CASSPTHGRNEKLFF. CDR3 DNA: TGTGCCAGCAGCCCTACGCACGGCCGCAATGAAAAACTGTTTTTT. This chain connects TRBV5-4 to TRBJ1-4; D gene ambiguous. From germline, CDR1 is SGHNT and CDR2 YYREEE (reference sequence). The CDR3 runs to 15 residues. The ends were cut back, 4 bases at V and 5 bases at J, with 15 bases in the middle.

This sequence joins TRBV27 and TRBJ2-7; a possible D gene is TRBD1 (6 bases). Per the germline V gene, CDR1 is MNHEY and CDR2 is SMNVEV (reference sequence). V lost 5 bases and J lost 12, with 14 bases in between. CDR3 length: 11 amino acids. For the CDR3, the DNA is TGTGCCAGCAGTAGGACAGCACATTGGTACTTC. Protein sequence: CASSRTAHWYF.

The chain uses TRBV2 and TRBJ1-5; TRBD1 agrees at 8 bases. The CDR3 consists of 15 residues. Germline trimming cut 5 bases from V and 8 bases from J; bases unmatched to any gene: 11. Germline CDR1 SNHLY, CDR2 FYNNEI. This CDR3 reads CASSLGQGKIEPQHF. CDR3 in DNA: TGTGCCAGCAGTTTAGGACAGGGCAAAATAGAGCCCCAGCATTTT.

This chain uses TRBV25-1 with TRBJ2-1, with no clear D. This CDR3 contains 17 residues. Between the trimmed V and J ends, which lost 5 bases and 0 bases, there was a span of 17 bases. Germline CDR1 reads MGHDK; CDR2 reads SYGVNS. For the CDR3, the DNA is TGTGCCAGCAGTCGGGCAGCCATGGGTAGCTCCTACAATGAGCAGTTCTTC. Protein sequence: CASSRAAMGSSYNEQFF.